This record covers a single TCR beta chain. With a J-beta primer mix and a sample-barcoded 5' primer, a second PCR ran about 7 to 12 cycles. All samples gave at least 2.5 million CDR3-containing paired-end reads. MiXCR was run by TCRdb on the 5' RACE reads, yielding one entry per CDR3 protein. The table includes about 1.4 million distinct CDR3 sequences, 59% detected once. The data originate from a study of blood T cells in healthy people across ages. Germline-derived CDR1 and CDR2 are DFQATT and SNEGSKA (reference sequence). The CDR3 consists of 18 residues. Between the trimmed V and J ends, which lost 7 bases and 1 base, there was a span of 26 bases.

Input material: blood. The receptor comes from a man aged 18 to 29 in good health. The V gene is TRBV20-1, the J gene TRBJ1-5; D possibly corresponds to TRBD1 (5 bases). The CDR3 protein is CSVLIHEVGVGSNQPQHF. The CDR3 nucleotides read TGCAGTGTTTTAATTCATGAAGTGGGGGTGGGGAGCAATCAGCCCCAGCATTTT.